The entry that follows covers one T cell receptor beta chain sequence. Its antigen remains unknown. The data stem from a study of somatic mutations in cytotoxic T cells in rheumatoid arthritis. Background on the study: It was right after diagnosis, before any treatment, that patient blood (around 33 ml EDTA) was drawn.

Sequenced by immunoSEQ multiplex PCR; TCRdb stores in-frame clones only, minus some. The data show roughly 20,000 clones, more than 65% seen once. Study observations and caveats: The study found CD8+ clonality increased with age in rheumatoid arthritis patients, not healthy controls.

V was pared by 1 base and J by 1 base, with 10 bases between. There are 15 residues in the CDR3. Germline values: CDR1 SGHAT, CDR2 FQNNGV. V usage is TRBV11-2 and J usage is TRBJ1-1; unclear D gene. The material sequenced was CD8+ T cells sorted from blood. The TCR sequence derives from an adult with rheumatoid arthritis. This chain's CDR3 is CASSLVLNPNTEAFF. The CDR3 DNA reads as TGTGCCAGCAGCTTAGTGCTGAATCCGAACACTGAAGCTTTCTTT.